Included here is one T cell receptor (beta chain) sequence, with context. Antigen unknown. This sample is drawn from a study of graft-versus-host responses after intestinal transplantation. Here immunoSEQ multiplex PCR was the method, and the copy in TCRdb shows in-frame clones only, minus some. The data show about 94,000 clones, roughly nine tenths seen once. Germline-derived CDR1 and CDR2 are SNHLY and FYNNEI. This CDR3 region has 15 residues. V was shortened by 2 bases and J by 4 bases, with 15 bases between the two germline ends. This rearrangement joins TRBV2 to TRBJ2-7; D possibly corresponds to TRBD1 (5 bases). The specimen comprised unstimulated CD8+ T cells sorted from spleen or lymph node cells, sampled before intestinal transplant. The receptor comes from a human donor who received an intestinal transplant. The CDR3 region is CASSEWNRPGYEQYF. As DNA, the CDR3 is TGTGCCAGCAGTGAATGGAACAGGCCTGGGTACGAGCAGTACTTC.